This TCR beta chain was profiled in a study of CD8 T cells in ankylosing spondylitis. Points from the study as a whole: Clones tied to disease were said to be significantly enriched in matched ankylosing spondylitis synovial fluid. Peripheral blood held disease-linked clones only at relatively low frequency, and these were CD8+.

In this sample, this clonotype turned up many times. Its antigen is undetermined. CDR3 length: 11 amino acids. Between the trimmed V and J ends, which lost 3 bases and 12 bases, there was a span of 9 bases. Germline V gene sequence: CDR1 SGHAT, CDR2 FQNNGV. The TCR beta libraries were generated through quantitative 5'-RACE incorporating molecular barcodes. TCRdb independently ran MiXCR on the 5' RACE reads; one entry per CDR3 protein. The table includes approximately 250,000 distinct CDR3 sequences, approximately 8.4% detected once. Input material: blood, either unsorted or a sorted T cell fraction (not recorded which). The clonotype comes from a female donor with ankylosing spondylitis or in good health (not recorded which). This chain links TRBV11-2 with TRBJ2-1; D perhaps matches TRBD2 (5 bases). This CDR3 is CASSLEARQFF. The CDR3 bases are TGTGCCAGCAGCTTGGAGGCACGGCAGTTCTTC.